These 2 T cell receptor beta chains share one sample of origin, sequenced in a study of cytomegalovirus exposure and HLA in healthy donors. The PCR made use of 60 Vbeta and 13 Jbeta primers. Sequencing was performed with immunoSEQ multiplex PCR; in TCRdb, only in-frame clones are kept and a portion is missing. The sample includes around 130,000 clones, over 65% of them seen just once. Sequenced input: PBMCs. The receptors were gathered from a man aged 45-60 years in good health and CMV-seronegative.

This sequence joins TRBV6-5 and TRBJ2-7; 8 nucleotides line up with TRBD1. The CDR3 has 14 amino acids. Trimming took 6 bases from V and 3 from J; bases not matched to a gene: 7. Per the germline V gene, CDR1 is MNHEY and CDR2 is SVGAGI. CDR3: CASRLQGGSYEQYF. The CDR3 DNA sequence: TGTGCCAGCAGACTACAGGGGGGCAGCTACGAGCAGTACTTC.

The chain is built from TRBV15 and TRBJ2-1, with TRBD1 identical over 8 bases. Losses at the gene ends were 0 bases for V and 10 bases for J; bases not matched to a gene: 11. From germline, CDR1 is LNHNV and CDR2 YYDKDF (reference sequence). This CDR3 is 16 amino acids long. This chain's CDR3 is CATSRDGTGGIGEQFF. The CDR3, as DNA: TGTGCCACCAGCAGAGATGGGACAGGCGGTATAGGCGAGCAGTTCTTC.